These 5 T cell receptor beta chains were all obtained from the same sample, sequenced in a study of cytomegalovirus exposure and HLA in healthy donors. The PCR was carried out with 60 Vbeta primers and 13 Jbeta primers. Assay: immunoSEQ multiplex PCR; the TCRdb copy retains only in-frame clones and omits some. The sample includes under 65,000 clones, around three quarters of them seen just once. The specimen sequenced was PBMCs. These receptors all stem from a young man in good health and CMV-seropositive.

The chain has TRBV11-2 and TRBJ2-3; no clear D. The CDR3 contains 14 residues. Trimming removed 1 base at V and 6 bases at J, with 11 bases between. Germline V gene sequence: CDR1 SGHAT, CDR2 FQNNGV. CDR3 protein: CASSLVSWLDTQYF. The DNA of the CDR3 is TGTGCCAGCAGCTTAGTGAGTTGGTTGGATACGCAGTATTTT. The full variable domain, with the rest looked up from reference TRBV11-2 and TRBJ2-3, is EAGVAQSPRYKIIEKRQSVAFWCNPISGHATLYWYQQILGQGPKLLIQFQNNGVVDDSQLPKDRFSAERLKGVDSTLKIQPAKLEDSAVYLCASSLVSWLDTQYFGPGTRLTVL.

The chain is built from TRBV2 and TRBJ1-1; D might be TRBD1 (6 bases). The CDR3 runs 13 residues. Germline CDR1 and CDR2: SNHLY and FYNNEI. Trimming left V 6 bases short and J 8 bases short, with 16 bases between. The CDR3 bases are TGTGCCAGCAGCGCCGACAGGTACTTGGAAGCTTTCTTT. This codes for CASSADRYLEAFF.

The chain recombines TRBV6-5 with TRBJ2-7; 7 bases align to TRBD1. The CDR3 spans 12 residues. Per germline, CDR1 MNHEY and CDR2 SVGAGI. V gave up 8 bases and J gave up 5 bases; unmatched junction bases: 6. CDR3 DNA sequence: TGTGCCAGCCAGGACAGGAAAAACGAGCAGTACTTC. Protein: CASQDRKNEQYF.

The count of this clone is one. The rearrangement joins TRBV6-5 to TRBJ1-1, with D possibly matching TRBD1 (5 bases). The CDR3 runs 11 residues. Germline CDR1 reads MNHEY; CDR2 reads SVGAGI. V lost 5 bases and J lost 8, with 9 bases in between. CDR3 amino acids: CASSAPGEAFF. The CDR3 DNA follows: TGTGCCAGCAGTGCTCCAGGGGAAGCTTTCTTT.

This chain connects TRBV6-6 to TRBJ1-1; weak D call: TRBD1 (6 bases). The CDR3 contains 13 residues. Between the trimmed V and J ends, which lost 6 bases and 3 bases, there was a span of 11 bases. Germline CDR1 reads MNHNY; CDR2 reads SVGAGI (reference sequence). CDR3 loop: CASSRGQYTEAFF. Here the CDR3 DNA reads TGTGCCAGCAGCAGAGGACAGTACACTGAAGCTTTCTTT.